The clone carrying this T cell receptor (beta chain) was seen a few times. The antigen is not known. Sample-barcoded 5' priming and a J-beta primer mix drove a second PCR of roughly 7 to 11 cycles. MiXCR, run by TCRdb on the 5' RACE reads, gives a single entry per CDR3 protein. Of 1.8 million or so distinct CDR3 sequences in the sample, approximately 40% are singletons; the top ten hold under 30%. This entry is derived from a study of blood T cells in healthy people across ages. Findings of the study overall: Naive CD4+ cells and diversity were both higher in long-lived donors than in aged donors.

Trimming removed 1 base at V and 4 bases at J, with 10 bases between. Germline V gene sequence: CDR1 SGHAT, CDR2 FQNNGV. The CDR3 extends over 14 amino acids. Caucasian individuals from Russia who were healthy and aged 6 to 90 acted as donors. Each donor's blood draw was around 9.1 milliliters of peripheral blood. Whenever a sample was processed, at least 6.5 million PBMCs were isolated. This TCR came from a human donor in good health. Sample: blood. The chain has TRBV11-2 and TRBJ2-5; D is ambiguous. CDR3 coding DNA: TGTGCCAGCAGCTTAGTTCGGGCCCCAGAGACCCAGTACTTC. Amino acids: CASSLVRAPETQYF.